The 14 T cell receptor beta chains in this list originate from one sample, sequenced in a study of blood T cell repertoires in COVID-19. Assay: immunoSEQ multiplex PCR; the TCRdb copy retains only in-frame clones and omits some. In the table there are approximately 120,000 clones, more than 70% of which are singletons. Material for sequencing was peripheral blood. The receptors were sampled from an elderly woman with COVID-19, enrolled during active disease.

The chain recombines TRBV4-2 with TRBJ1-2, with no clear D. Germline V gene sequence: CDR1 LGHNA, CDR2 YNFKEQ. The length of the CDR3 is 14 residues. Trimming removed 4 bases from V and 2 bases from J, with 11 bases in between. CDR3 DNA: TGTGCCAGCAGCCCCCAGGAACAAAACTATGGCTACACCTTC. Its protein is CASSPQEQNYGYTF.

The rearrangement joins TRBV2 to TRBJ2-3; D call uncertain. Deletions cut 2 bases from V and 1 base from J, with 4 bases between. The CDR3 loop spans 13 amino acids. CDR1 is SNHLY, CDR2 FYNNEI, per germline. The CDR3 loop reads CASSEQGTDTQYF. The CDR3 nucleotides are TGTGCCAGCAGTGAACAGGGCACAGATACGCAGTATTTT.

V is TRBV7-9 and J is TRBJ1-2; 9 positions match TRBD1. The CDR3 has 15 residues. The V and J ends lost 5 bases and 4 bases, in that order; junction bases with no gene match: 8. The germline gives CDR1 SEHNR, CDR2 FQNEAQ (reference sequence). Written as DNA, the CDR3 is TGTGCCAGCAGCCCAGACAGGGGGACGGGCTATGGCTACACCTTC. Translating gives CASSPDRGTGYGYTF.

The rearrangement joins TRBV6-5 to TRBJ1-5; no definite D call. The germline V gene has CDR1 MNHEY and CDR2 SVGAGI. The length of the CDR3 is 13 residues. V gave up 7 bases and J gave up 5 bases, with 12 bases separating them. The CDR3 reads CASNRERDQPQHF. CDR3 sequence (DNA): TGTGCCAGCAATCGGGAGCGAGATCAGCCCCAGCATTTT.

The chain recombines TRBV5-4 with TRBJ2-3; D might be TRBD1 (6 bases). CDR1 and CDR2 (germline): SGHNT, YYREEE (reference sequence). V was clipped by 10 bases and J by 6 bases, with 9 bases between them. The CDR3 is 10 amino acids. The CDR3 reads CAYRDDTQYF. Here the CDR3 DNA reads TGTGCCTACAGGGACGATACGCAGTATTTT.

There are a few counts of this clone. This chain joins TRBV5-4 and TRBJ2-5; 8 nucleotides align to TRBD2. This CDR3 spans 15 amino acids. The junction had 3 bases not matched to a gene; V was cut back by 1 base and J by 1 base. Germline V gives CDR1 SGHNT, CDR2 YYREEE (reference sequence). This CDR3 reads CASSLTTSGQETQYF. The CDR3 nucleotides are TGTGCCAGCAGCTTGACTACTAGCGGCCAAGAGACCCAGTACTTC.

V gene TRBV3-1 (or the pseudogene TRBV3-2) combines with J gene TRBJ1-3; 7 bases align to TRBD1. The CDR3 has 19 amino acids. Germline CDR1 and CDR2: LGHDT and YNNKEL (reference sequence). V lost 0 bases to trimming and J lost 3 bases; unmatched junction nucleotides: 14. The CDR3 region is CASSQDWGTAFLCGNTIYF. The CDR3 nucleotides read TGTGCCAGCAGCCAAGATTGGGGGACAGCATTCCTCTGTGGAAACACCATATATTTT.

This rearrangement joins TRBV11-3 to TRBJ2-3; 7 bases are a match to TRBD2. The CDR3 runs 15 residues. From germline, CDR1 is SGHNT and CDR2 YENEEA. The junction had 7 bases not matched to a gene; V was cut back by 5 bases and J by 2 bases. CDR3 in DNA: TGTGCCAGCAGCCCTAGCGGAGCAACCACAGATACGCAGTATTTT. As protein: CASSPSGATTDTQYF. The variable domain in full, completed from reference TRBV11-3 and TRBJ2-3, reads EAGVVQSPRYKIIEKKQPVAFWCNPISGHNTLYWYLQNLGQGPELLIRYENEEAVDDSQLPKDRFSAERLKGVDSTLKIQPAELGDSAVYLCASSPSGATTDTQYFGPGTRLTVL.

This chain connects TRBV5-6 to TRBJ2-7; perhaps TRBD1 as D (6 bases). Germline V gene sequence: CDR1 SGHDT, CDR2 YYEEEE. Trimming took 0 bases from V and 2 from J, leaving 9 bases between them. This CDR3 spans 14 amino acids. CDR3 loop: CASSLGTVTYEQYF. CDR3 sequence (DNA): TGTGCCAGCAGCTTGGGGACAGTAACCTACGAGCAGTACTTC.

The rearrangement links TRBV28 to TRBJ2-7; TRBD1 matches at 10 bases. Germline trimming cut 10 bases from V and 3 bases from J; bases unmatched to any gene: 12. This CDR3 region has 15 residues. Germline V gene data show CDR1 as MDHEN and CDR2 as SYDVKM. The CDR3, as DNA: TGTGCCACCGACGGAGCCGGGACAGGGGTCTACGAGCAGTACTTC. Its translation: CATDGAGTGVYEQYF.

This chain joins TRBV3-1 (or the pseudogene TRBV3-2) and TRBJ2-2; 14 bases align to TRBD2. Germline CDR1 is LGHDT and CDR2 is YNNKEL (reference sequence). CDR3 length: 17 residues. J was trimmed by 6 bases and V by 5 bases; bases with no gene match: 8. The chain's CDR3 is CASSTRTSGRWAGELFF. CDR3 nucleotide sequence: TGTGCCAGCAGCACCCGGACTAGCGGGAGGTGGGCCGGGGAGCTGTTTTTT.

The chain uses TRBV7-2 and TRBJ1-5; D call uncertain. V was pared by 0 bases and J by 0 bases, with 6 bases between. Looked up from germline, CDR1 is SGHTA and CDR2 is FQGNSA. CDR3 length equals 15 residues. The CDR3 protein is CASSLARDSNQPQHF. The CDR3 DNA reads TGTGCCAGCAGCTTAGCCCGAGATAGCAATCAGCCCCAGCATTTT.

The chain uses TRBV6-5 and TRBJ1-2; 7 positions agree with TRBD1. Germline V lookup: CDR1 MNHEY, CDR2 SVGAGI. V was clipped by 6 bases and J by 7 bases; unmatched bases: 14. This CDR3 comprises 15 residues. CDR3 sequence (DNA): TGTGCCAGCAGCGAGAGGGACAGAGAACTATCTGGCTACACCTTC. It specifies CASSERDRELSGYTF.

The CDR3 is CSASTGSDYGYTF. CDR3 DNA: TGCAGTGCTAGTACCGGGTCTGACTATGGCTACACCTTC. The chain joins TRBV20-1 to TRBJ1-2, with D unclear. The CDR3 is 13 amino acids. V was clipped by 3 bases and J by 3 bases, with 11 bases between them. Germline CDR1 reads DFQATT; CDR2 reads SNEGSKA (reference sequence).